This T cell receptor (beta chain) is drawn from a study of shared clonotypes between healthy human individuals. For the study at large: Participating donors consisted of two women and a few men aged 18 to 49.

The table came from immunoSEQ multiplex PCR; TCRdb's copy has only in-frame clones and leaves some out. This sample has under 850,000 clones, with about 91% found just once. Study-wide results and caveats: When naive CD4 clonotypes were compared across a handful of donors, approximately 5% were shared. In this cohort, only blood was sampled, and tissue repertoires likely differ. A reduction in generation probabilities was seen for non-shared clonotypes relative to those shared by all four donors.

Of note for this clone: Its antigen is still unknown. Other nucleotide sequences in the sample specify the same CDR3.

Naive CD8 cells were CD45RO-negative, positively selected for CCR7, excluding terminally differentiated effector memory CD45RA+ cells. The TCR comes from a man aged 30 to 45 in good health. The sequenced material came from naive CD8+ T cells sorted from blood.

CDR3 protein: CASSFRETQYF. Written as DNA, the CDR3 is TGTGCCAGCAGTTTCCGGGAGACCCAGTACTTC. This sequence joins TRBV27 and TRBJ2-5; D is unresolved. CDR1 MNHEY and CDR2 SMNVEV come from the germline V gene (reference sequence). The CDR3 is 11 residues long. Trimming pared 3 bases from V and 5 bases from J, leaving 4 bases between.